This passage covers 4 T cell receptor beta chains from one sample sequenced in a study of T cells in Graves' hyperthyroidism and ophthalmopathy. Amplified TCR beta CDR3 regions derived from RNA transcripts. The TCR CDR3 was amplified in a first-round RT-PCR using the HTBI primer set. TCRdb recomputed calls from the multiplex PCR reads with MiXCR, one row per CDR3 protein. The sample lists 650,000 to 800,000 distinct CDR3 sequences, 45% occurring once. Sequencing was carried out using peripheral blood or thyroid tissue (not recorded which). These receptors were taken from an adult man with Graves' disease, either hyperthyroidism or ophthalmopathy (not recorded which).

With respect to this clonotype: As the CDR3 is not closed by the conserved phenylalanine or tryptophan, this likely results from a read error. This chain connects TRBV2 to TRBJ1-5; TRBD1 agrees at 8 bases. Germline CDR1 is SNHLY and CDR2 is FYNNEI. The CDR3 has 16 residues. With 4 bases clipped from V and 3 bases from J, the junction kept 8 bases outside the gene matches. The CDR3 sequence is CASSAIQGGINQPQHL. CDR3 nucleotides: TGTGCCAGCAGTGCCATACAGGGGGGCATCAATCAGCCCCAGCATTTA.

The rearrangement joins TRBV25-1 to TRBJ1-2, with a tentative D call TRBD1 (6 bases). The germline V gene encodes CDR1 MGHDK and CDR2 SYGVNS. The CDR3 has 14 residues. Deletions cut 9 bases from V and 0 bases from J, with 14 bases between. CDR3 nucleotide sequence: TGTGCCAGGCAAACAGGGCCAGCTAACTATGGCTACACCTTC. Its translation: CARQTGPANYGYTF.

This clonotype has a handful of counts. V is TRBV19 and J is TRBJ1-1; D gene unclear. This CDR3 has 15 amino acids. Trimming removed 6 bases from V and 0 bases from J, with 14 bases in between. Germline CDR1 reads LNHDA; CDR2 reads SQIVND (reference sequence). The CDR3 loop is CASSNPTGLNTEAFF. The CDR3 region has the DNA TGTGCCAGTAGCAACCCCACGGGCTTGAACACTGAAGCTTTCTTT.

This clonotype was seen ten or more times. The chain couples TRBV2 to TRBJ2-7; TRBD2 matches at 8 bases. This CDR3 is 15 amino acids long. With V trimmed by 5 bases and J by 0 bases, 6 bases remained unmatched. The germline gives CDR1 SNHLY, CDR2 FYNNEI. CDR3 DNA sequence: TGTGCCAGCAGTTGGACTAGCAGCAGCTCCTACGAGCAGTACTTC. As protein: CASSWTSSSSYEQYF.